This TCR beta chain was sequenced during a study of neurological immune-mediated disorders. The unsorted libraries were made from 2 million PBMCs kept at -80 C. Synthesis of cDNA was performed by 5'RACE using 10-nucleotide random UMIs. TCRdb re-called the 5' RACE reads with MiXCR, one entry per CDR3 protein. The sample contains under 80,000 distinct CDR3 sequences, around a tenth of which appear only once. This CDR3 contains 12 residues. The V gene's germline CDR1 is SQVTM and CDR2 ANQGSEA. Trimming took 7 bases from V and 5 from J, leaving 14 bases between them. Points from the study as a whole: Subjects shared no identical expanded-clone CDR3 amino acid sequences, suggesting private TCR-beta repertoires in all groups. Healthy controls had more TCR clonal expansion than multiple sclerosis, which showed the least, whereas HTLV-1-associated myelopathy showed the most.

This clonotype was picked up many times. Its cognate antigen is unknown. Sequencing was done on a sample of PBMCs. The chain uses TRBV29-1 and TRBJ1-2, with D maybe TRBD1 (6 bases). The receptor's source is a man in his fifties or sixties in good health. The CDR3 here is CSASDSTYGYTF. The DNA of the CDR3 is TGCAGCGCTTCGGACAGTACTTATGGCTACACCTTC.